This passage covers 21 T cell receptor beta chains from one sample sequenced in a study of control samples from healthy donors and cancer patients. Sequenced by immunoSEQ multiplex PCR; TCRdb stores in-frame clones only, minus some. The profile shows roughly 200,000 clones, around 90% of them singletons. What was sequenced was blood. These receptors were collected from a man younger than 45 in good health.

The chain recombines TRBV6-5 with TRBJ1-4; D unresolved. The germline V and J ends were trimmed by 6 bases and 5 bases, with 13 bases remaining between them. CDR3 length equals 14 residues. The V gene's germline CDR1 is MNHEY and CDR2 SVGAGI. CDR3 region: CASRNLRGNEKLFF. The CDR3, as DNA: TGTGCCAGCAGGAATTTACGGGGAAATGAAAAACTGTTTTTT.

This clone appeared a few times. The rearrangement uses TRBV29-1 and TRBJ1-2, with a weak D call TRBD1 (5 bases). The germline gives CDR1 SQVTM, CDR2 ANQGSEA. V was pared by 7 bases and J by 6 bases, with 6 bases between. The CDR3 totals 9 residues. The CDR3 bases are TGCAGCGAGGGGAATGGCTACACCTTC. It is translated as CSEGNGYTF.

This clone turned up a few times. The chain couples TRBV3-1 (or the pseudogene TRBV3-2) to TRBJ1-3; D unresolved. Trimming removed 9 bases from V and 0 bases from J, with 12 bases in between. The CDR3 loop spans 14 amino acids. Looked up from germline, CDR1 is LGHDT and CDR2 is YNNKEL (reference sequence). DNA of the CDR3: TGTGCCAGTAGCGGAACCTACTCTGGAAACACCATATATTTT. Translated: CASSGTYSGNTIYF.

In this sample, this clone turned up once. The chain has TRBV5-1 and TRBJ1-1; 7 bases agree with TRBD1. V lost 5 bases and J lost 7; bases outside the gene matches: 8. From germline, CDR1 is SGHRS and CDR2 YFSETQ. This CDR3 contains 13 residues. DNA of the CDR3: TGCGCCAGCAGTTCGGCAGGGGGGCGTGAAGCTTTCTTT. Protein: CASSSAGGREAFF.

This clone occurred once. The chain employs TRBV12-2 and TRBJ1-5. TRBV12-2 corresponds to a pseudogene. The CDR3 extends over 14 amino acids. The chain's CDR3 is CASRLVRLNQPQHF. Written as DNA, the CDR3 is TGTGCAAGTCGCTTAGTGCGGCTAAATCAGCCCCAGCATTTT.

The chain combines TRBV27 with TRBJ1-2, with a weak D call TRBD1 (6 bases). The germline V gene has CDR1 MNHEY and CDR2 SMNVEV (reference sequence). V dropped 4 bases and J dropped 6 bases, with 12 bases sitting between them. This CDR3 spans 13 amino acids. This CDR3 is CASSYRAGDGYTF. CDR3 coding DNA: TGTGCCAGCAGTTATCGGGCAGGGGATGGCTACACCTTC.

In nucleotides, the CDR3 is TGCAGCGTTGTTGACCAGGGGGCCCATAGCAATCAGCCCCAGCATTTT. This codes for CSVVDQGAHSNQPQHF. The chain couples TRBV29-1 to TRBJ1-5, with 8 bases identical to TRBD1. The CDR3 is made up of 16 amino acids. CDR1 and CDR2 (germline): SQVTM, ANQGSEA. The junction had 8 bases not matched to a gene; V was cut back by 4 bases and J by 0 bases.

This rearrangement joins TRBV6-5 to TRBJ2-7, with D tentatively TRBD2 (6 bases). The CDR3 is made up of 14 amino acids. In germline, CDR1 is MNHEY, CDR2 SVGAGI. V was clipped by 6 bases and J by 2 bases, with 14 bases between them. This CDR3 reads CASSPGTPTYEQYF. The CDR3 bases are TGTGCCAGCAGCCCCGGGACTCCCACCTACGAGCAGTACTTC.

The V call is TRBV11-3, the J call TRBJ1-2, with no clear D. The CDR3 runs to 13 residues. Germline assignment: CDR1 SGHNT and CDR2 YENEEA. With 11 bases removed from V and 8 bases from J, the gap between germline ends came to 21 bases. CDR3 protein: CASPPLDPTGYTF. CDR3 coding DNA: TGTGCCTCCCCCCCCCTTGATCCAACCGGCTACACCTTC. Filled out from reference TRBV11-3 and TRBJ1-2, the complete variable domain reads EAGVVQSPRYKIIEKKQPVAFWCNPISGHNTLYWYLQNLGQGPELLIRYENEEAVDDSQLPKDRFSAERLKGVDSTLKIQPAELGDSAVYLCASPPLDPTGYTFGSGTRLTVV.

The rearrangement joins TRBV5-1 to TRBJ1-4, with 9 bases lining up with TRBD1. Germline CDR1 is SGHRS and CDR2 is YFSETQ. The CDR3 has 14 residues. Losses at the gene ends were 3 bases for V and 6 bases for J; bases not matched to a gene: 3. CDR3 in amino acids: CASSYRGLDEKLFF. In nucleotides, the CDR3 is TGCGCCAGCAGCTACAGGGGGCTCGATGAAAAACTGTTTTTT.

The chain links TRBV19 to TRBJ2-7; D remains unclear. The V gene's germline CDR1 is LNHDA and CDR2 SQIVND (reference sequence). V lost 5 bases and J lost 3, with 11 bases in between. This CDR3 is built from 13 residues. The CDR3 sequence is CASSDSVGYEQYF. The CDR3 DNA reads as TGTGCCAGTAGTGATAGTGTGGGCTACGAGCAGTACTTC.

J is TRBJ2-7 and V is TRBV5-1; a possible D gene is TRBD2 (6 bases). Germline V CDR1 and CDR2: SGHRS, YFSETQ. The CDR3 is 14 amino acids. The V gene lost 2 bases and the J gene lost 4 bases, with 13 bases spanning the gap. For the CDR3, the DNA is TGCGCCAGCAGCTTAACCGGGACTCAATACGAGCAGTACTTC. Protein sequence: CASSLTGTQYEQYF.

The rearrangement uses TRBV19 and TRBJ1-2; a weak D match, TRBD1 (5 bases). Germline values: CDR1 LNHDA, CDR2 SQIVND (reference sequence). Trimming shortened V by 1 base and J by 8 bases, and 20 bases separated the two germline ends. This CDR3 is 16 amino acids long. CDR3 nucleotide sequence: TGTGCCAGTAGTATAGCCTCCCTCCGGGACCCTTCAGGCTACACCTTC. This encodes CASSIASLRDPSGYTF. Full variable domain (remainder filled in from reference TRBV19 and TRBJ1-2): DGGITQSPKYLFRKEGQNVTLSCEQNLNHDAMYWYRQDPGQGLRLIYYSQIVNDFQKGDIAEGYSVSREKKESFPLTVTSAQKNPTAFYLCASSIASLRDPSGYTFGSGTRLTVV.

The gene calls are TRBV30 and TRBJ1-2, with D hard to call. The germline V and J ends were trimmed by 3 bases and 4 bases, with 27 bases remaining between them. Per germline, CDR1 GTSNPN and CDR2 SVGIG (reference sequence). This CDR3 spans 18 amino acids. In DNA form, the CDR3 reads TGTGCCTGGAGCGATAGGGCCAGATCTCTCCTTTCCGCCTATGGCTACACCTTC. Translating gives CAWSDRARSLLSAYGYTF.

The gene calls are TRBV2 and TRBJ1-6, with D unclear. Trimming removed 6 bases at V and 7 bases at J, with 7 bases between. The germline V gene has CDR1 SNHLY and CDR2 FYNNEI. The CDR3 loop spans 12 amino acids. The CDR3 DNA follows: TGTGCCAGCAGGCGAGAAAATTCACCCCTCCACTTT. This sequence encodes CASRRENSPLHF.

This sequence joins TRBV2 and TRBJ2-7; TRBD2 is a possible D gene (6 bases). The CDR3 extends over 17 amino acids. The V gene lost 7 bases and the J gene lost 2 bases, with 24 bases spanning the gap. Germline CDR1 SNHLY, CDR2 FYNNEI. This CDR3 is CASTRGGAKTFTYEQYF. CDR3 coding DNA: TGTGCCAGCACCCGGGGCGGGGCCAAGACTTTTACCTACGAGCAGTACTTC.

In regard to this clone: The sample has other DNA sequences that encode this CDR3 too. This chain joins TRBV14 and TRBJ2-4; a possible D gene is TRBD2 (7 bases). V was cut by 3 bases and J by 1 base, with 10 bases left in between. The CDR3 spans 15 residues. Per the germline V gene, CDR1 is SGHDN and CDR2 is FVKESK. This CDR3 is CASSQGGAAKNIQYF. The DNA for the CDR3 is TGTGCCAGCAGCCAGGGGGGGGCGGCCAAAAACATTCAGTACTTC.

The table lists this clone with a count of one. The J gene is TRBJ2-4, the V gene TRBV6-2 or TRBV6-3; no definite D call. Germline V CDR1 and CDR2: MNHEY, SVGEGT. The CDR3 runs to 14 residues. V lost 5 bases, J lost 0 bases, and 8 bases lay in between. The CDR3 DNA follows: TGTGCCAGCAGTGACCGAGTAGCCAAAAACATTCAGTACTTC. It encodes CASSDRVAKNIQYF.

The CDR3 bases are TGCGCCAGCAGGCCCGGGACTCGGCGTGGGGACGAGCAGTACTTC. Translating it yields CASRPGTRRGDEQYF. The chain has TRBV5-1 and TRBJ2-7; the D gene is possibly TRBD2 (6 bases). Germline CDR1 reads SGHRS; CDR2 reads YFSETQ. This CDR3 comprises 15 residues. Trimming stripped 5 bases from V and 5 bases from J, with 20 bases between.

This clone was detected only once. The V gene is TRBV5-4, the J gene TRBJ1-1; 7 positions agree with TRBD1. CDR1 is SGHNT and CDR2 is YYREEE in the germline V gene (reference sequence). Trimming cost V 0 bases and J 9 bases; bases outside gene matches: 11. This CDR3 comprises 15 residues. The CDR3 loop is CASSLGGTGAGKAFF. As DNA, the CDR3 is TGTGCCAGCAGCTTGGGGGGTACAGGGGCCGGGAAAGCTTTCTTT.

This chain uses TRBV5-1 with TRBJ2-1, with D unresolved. This CDR3 has 17 residues. From germline, CDR1 is SGHRS and CDR2 YFSETQ. V was trimmed by 1 base and J by 0 bases, leaving 14 bases between them. CDR3 sequence reads: CASSLNSLGLSYNEQFF. The CDR3 nucleotides read TGCGCCAGCAGCTTGAACAGTCTCGGCCTCTCCTACAATGAGCAGTTCTTC.